This passage covers 15 T cell receptor beta chains from one sample sequenced in a study of technical replicates of blood from several donors. This table comes from immunoSEQ multiplex PCR, and its TCRdb copy is limited to in-frame clones, with some not included. Among 13,000 to 15,000 clones, approximately 84% were seen once, and the ten largest hold approximately 10%. Sequenced input: PBMCs. The receptors were sampled from a human donor in good health.

The rearrangement joins TRBV29-1 to TRBJ2-7; TRBD2 might be the D (5 bases). Germline V gene lookup returns CDR1 SQVTM and CDR2 ANQGSEA. Trimming took off 3 bases at V and 0 bases at J, with 9 bases between the two ends. This CDR3 comprises 13 residues. The CDR3 region is CSVERDGSYEQYF. DNA for the CDR3: TGCAGCGTTGAGAGGGATGGCTCCTACGAGCAGTACTTC.

The chain couples TRBV15 to TRBJ1-2, with a possible D match to TRBD1 (5 bases). This CDR3 spans 13 amino acids. The ends were cut back, 5 bases at V and 4 bases at J, with 11 bases in the middle. CDR1 is LNHNV and CDR2 is YYDKDF in the germline V gene (reference sequence). The CDR3 DNA follows: TGTGCCACCAGCGGCGGGGCCTTCTATGGCTACACCTTC. This sequence encodes CATSGGAFYGYTF.

This rearrangement joins TRBV29-1 to TRBJ1-5; perhaps TRBD1 as D (6 bases). The CDR3 covers 12 residues. V lost 6 bases, J lost 5 bases, and 11 bases lay in between. CDR1 SQVTM and CDR2 ANQGSEA come from the germline V gene. The CDR3 loop reads CSVGARDQPQHF. CDR3 coding DNA: TGCAGCGTGGGGGCCAGGGATCAGCCCCAGCATTTT.

V is TRBV27 and J is TRBJ2-2; D remains unclear. V gave up 7 bases and J gave up 0 bases, with 18 bases separating them. This CDR3 is 17 amino acids long. Germline loops: CDR1 MNHEY, CDR2 SMNVEV (reference sequence). CDR3 amino acids: CASTTQVNFANTGELFF. CDR3 nucleotide sequence: TGTGCCAGCACTACGCAAGTAAATTTCGCGAACACCGGGGAGCTGTTTTTT.

The chain joins TRBV30 to TRBJ1-2; 7 bases match TRBD1. CDR1 GTSNPN and CDR2 SVGIG come from the germline V gene (reference sequence). CDR3 length equals 11 residues. The J segment lost 8 bases and the V segment lost 4 bases, leaving 4 bases of the junction unmatched. The CDR3 bases are TGTGCCTGGACGACAGGGAACGGCTACACCTTC. It specifies CAWTTGNGYTF.

This clone was counted once. DNA of the CDR3: TGTGCCAGTAATGACCAGGGGGCGGATCAGCCCCAGCATTTT. Its protein product is CASNDQGADQPQHF. The chain couples TRBV19 to TRBJ1-5; TRBD1 matches 8 bases. V was pared by 7 bases and J by 5 bases, with 7 bases of the junction left unmatched. Per the germline V gene, CDR1 is LNHDA and CDR2 is SQIVND (reference sequence). The CDR3 sequence is 14 residues long.

The chain is built from TRBV2 and TRBJ2-5; 8 nucleotides agree with TRBD1. This CDR3 contains 16 residues. Losses at the gene ends were 3 bases for V and 5 bases for J; bases not matched to a gene: 11. CDR1 and CDR2 from the germline V gene are SNHLY and FYNNEI. The CDR3 DNA sequence: TGTGCCAGCAGTGAGCTGGTTTCAGGGGGCTTCGAGACCCAGTACTTC. Residues: CASSELVSGGFETQYF.

The V and J genes are TRBV7-6 and TRBJ2-5, with 12 bases lining up with TRBD2. V lost 6 bases to trimming and J lost 4 bases; unmatched junction nucleotides: 3. CDR3 length: 14 amino acids. CDR1 and CDR2 from the germline V gene are SGHVS and FNYEAQ. CDR3 in DNA: TGTGCCAGCAGACGGACTAGCGGGGTAGAGACCCAGTACTTC. Protein product: CASRRTSGVETQYF.

The chain links TRBV5-1 to TRBJ2-1; possible D gene TRBD2, 6 bases. Germline CDR1 and CDR2: SGHRS and YFSETQ. The CDR3 sequence is 17 residues long. The V end was cut by 1 base, the J end by 3 bases, with 17 bases between. CDR3 sequence: CASSLPRVADLYNEQFF. CDR3 DNA sequence: TGCGCCAGCAGCTTGCCCAGGGTAGCGGACCTCTACAATGAGCAGTTCTTC.

The chain uses TRBV2 and TRBJ1-2; D is unresolved. Trimming removed 3 bases from V and 4 bases from J, with 12 bases in between. Germline assignment: CDR1 SNHLY and CDR2 FYNNEI. This CDR3 is built from 14 residues. This chain's CDR3 is CASSDVGAFYGYTF. The CDR3, as DNA: TGTGCCAGCAGTGATGTAGGAGCCTTCTATGGCTACACCTTC. Full variable domain (rest looked up from reference TRBV2 and TRBJ1-2): EPEVTQTPSHQVTQMGQEVILRCVPISNHLYFYWYRQILGQKVEFLVSFYNNEISEKSEIFDDQFSVERPDGSNFTLKIRSTKLEDSAMYFCASSDVGAFYGYTFGSGTRLTVV.

The CDR3 protein is CASSARHEQFF. The CDR3 nucleotides read TGCGCCAGCAGTGCTAGACATGAGCAGTTCTTC. The rearrangement uses TRBV10-1 and TRBJ2-1; D is unclear. The CDR3 spans 11 residues. Germline assignment: CDR1 WNHNN and CDR2 SYGVQD (reference sequence). Trimming took 4 bases from V and 8 from J, leaving 6 bases between them.

Only one count was recorded for this clone. This chain uses TRBV11-3 with TRBJ2-5, with 13 nucleotides matching TRBD2. The junction had 14 bases not matched to a gene; V was cut back by 5 bases and J by 5 bases. Per the germline V gene, CDR1 is SGHNT and CDR2 is YENEEA. This CDR3 has 18 amino acids. CDR3 region: CASSRTLGLAGVAETQYF. The CDR3 bases are TGTGCCAGCAGCCGAACCCTCGGACTAGCGGGAGTAGCCGAGACCCAGTACTTC.

This chain uses TRBV11-2 with TRBJ1-3; no reliable D call. Germline-derived CDR1 and CDR2 are SGHAT and FQNNGV. This CDR3 has 14 residues. Between the trimmed V and J ends, which lost 3 bases and 0 bases, there was a span of 6 bases. CDR3 nucleotide sequence: TGTGCCAGCAGCTTTGACTTCTCTGGAAACACCATATATTTT. This gives the protein CASSFDFSGNTIYF.

The J gene is TRBJ1-1, the V gene TRBV6-4, with 9 nucleotides matching TRBD1. In germline, CDR1 is MRHNA, CDR2 SNTAGT. J lost 5 bases, V lost 6 bases, and 7 bases had no gene match. CDR3 size: 14 residues. The CDR3 loop is CASRARQGGTEAFF. The CDR3 DNA follows: TGTGCCAGCAGGGCCCGACAGGGGGGTACTGAAGCTTTCTTT.

V is TRBV30 and J is TRBJ2-2; no clear D. Trimming took 3 bases from V and 6 from J, leaving 14 bases between them. CDR1 is GTSNPN, CDR2 SVGIG, per germline (reference sequence). CDR3 length: 14 amino acids. Written as DNA, the CDR3 is TGTGCCTGGAGCGCCCAGGTTCTGTCCGGGGAGCTGTTTTTT. This codes for CAWSAQVLSGELFF. Using reference TRBV30 and TRBJ2-2 for the parts outside the CDR3, the full variable domain is SQTIHQWPATLVQPVGSPLSLECTVEGTSNPNLYWYRQAAGRGLQLLFYSVGIGQISSEVPQNLSASRPQDRQFILSSKKLLLSDSGFYLCAWSAQVLSGELFFGEGSRLTVL.